This TCR beta chain was captured in a study of regulatory T cells in long-lasting Graves disease (dated by TCRdb to the early 2020s). Broadly, across the study: Newly diagnosed Graves' disease patients had taken antithyroid drugs for less than 3 months. TCR sequencing covered around 13 persistent and roughly 20 newly diagnosed Graves' disease patients, 33 samples in total. The study was conducted in China and was registered as a clinical trial. Patients with persistent Graves' disease were compared with patients with newly diagnosed Graves' disease using TCR sequencing and RNA sequencing of peripheral blood. Results the study describes overall, beyond this receptor: The study examined only peripheral blood because the primary lesion, thyroid tissue, could not be accessed. Persistent disease showed preferential use of TRBV28, TRBJ1-2 and TRBJ2-5, whereas newly diagnosed disease favored TRBV20-1 and TRBJ2-1. As a limitation, the authors acknowledged that the small sample size may reduce accuracy. Sequencing and analysis were restricted to the TCR beta chain. Compared with newly diagnosed patients, persistent Graves' disease patients had lower TCR Shannon entropy and fewer highly expanded clones, which suggests clonal expansion. A larger number of public clonotypes was shared among persistent patients (fewer than 3,000) than among newly diagnosed patients (more than 850).

This clonotype was found a few times. No cognate antigen has been identified for it. No quality values exist for individual bases; no much larger clone is one base distant. The junction carries 18 bases between V and J, which are trimmed by 8 bases and 8 bases respectively. Based on the germline V gene (reference sequence), the CDR1 and CDR2 sequences are SEHNR and FQNEAQ. The CDR3, from cysteine to phenylalanine, totals 14 residues. Only the CDR3 region is kept as DNA, spanning 42 bases read in frame from base 1. The sample's time point label, in plain terms: newly diagnosed GD, antithyroid drugs for less than 3 months. RNA was extracted from PBMCs in TRIzol for both TCR sequencing and RNA sequencing. Graves' disease was diagnosed according to American Thyroid Association guidelines. Patients for the study were recruited at an endocrinology department in Xi'an, China. From each patient, about 8.9 milliliters of peripheral blood was collected into an EDTA anticoagulant tube. Ficoll Paque Plus density gradient separation was used to isolate PBMCs, and no further T cell sorting was performed. An Agilent 2100 Bioanalyzer and agarose gel were used to check RNA quality, and a NanoDrop 2000 was used to measure RNA concentration.

Libraries were made using multiplex PCR. Sequencing was performed on an Illumina HiSeq 4000. iRepertoire HTBI primers and Arm-PCR amplification of CDR3 regions were used to construct TCR beta libraries. PCR products were gel purified before sequencing. The source study handled its data this way. A total of roughly 58 TRBV and 14 TRBJ segments were identified across samples and were used for gene usage analysis of CDR3 amino acid clonotypes. COPE and FqMerger were used to merge filtered high-quality paired reads into contigs. BLAST was used to align contigs to IMGT TRBV, TRBD and TRBJ reference genes, with CDR3 defined following IMGT. Any clonotype with a frequency above 0.1% was counted as a highly expanded clone. Shannon entropy served as the measure of repertoire diversity, while the Gini coefficient captured V-J evenness. Public clonotypes were defined as clonotypes shared by more than one individual. TCRdb handled the public reads itself, with Q25 trimming in fastp and clone calling in MiXCR, and kept productive beta chains. Each entry merges the rows of one CDR3 protein and shows their most common DNA and genes. For this entry, the V and J calls and clone size follow TCRdb and not the study's own pipeline. The sample has about half a million distinct CDR3 sequences on record, 12% of them singletons. The ten top clones hold roughly 9.3% of the sample.

The sample was also reused in another study, on T cells in Graves' hyperthyroidism and ophthalmopathy. Reported in the second study: Stable Graves' hyperthyroidism was defined as no progression to ophthalmopathy during 18 months of follow-up. Hyperthyroidism patients were newly diagnosed, had a disease duration of under 2 months, and were aged 18 to 65 years. Exclusion was applied to patients with uncontrolled infections, other autoimmune diseases, pregnancy or lactation. Diagnoses were based on clinical symptoms, serum thyroxine and TRAb, thyroid ultrasound and orbital computed tomography. The TCR CDR3 was subjected to a first round of RT-PCR using the HTBI primer set and the Qiagen OneStep RT-PCR kit. Blood samples also contained most of the expanded thyroid clonotypes (frequency above 0.001), which suggests that blood repertoires may reflect thyroid immune responses. A 13 V-J signature model separated ophthalmopathy from stable hyperthyroidism, with around 88% sensitivity and roughly 82% specificity in cross-validation and 80%/75% in testing. In validation, progression to ophthalmopathy was predicted by the model with 70.59% sensitivity and roughly 72% specificity, a median of roughly six months before onset. TCR V-J signatures able to tell the groups apart were searched for in a discovery cohort of more than 90 patients, of whom roughly 42 had Graves' ophthalmopathy and some 60 had stable Graves' hyperthyroidism. An independent validation cohort of around 20 hyperthyroidism patients and 15 or so patients who later progressed to ophthalmopathy tested prospective prediction of ophthalmopathy. The roughly 100 discovery patients were randomly split 7:3 into training and test sets. The study also compared thyroid tissue and blood T-cell repertoires from roughly six Graves' hyperthyroidism patients. Following sampling, methimazole starting at 30 mg daily was given to hyperthyroidism patients, and high-dose intravenous methylprednisolone was given to ophthalmopathy patients. A second multiplex PCR round built the libraries, followed by size selection and purification. Sequencing of the libraries was done on an Illumina HiSeq2000 using paired-end 100 bp reads. SOAPnuke was used to process the raw data, throwing out any read that contained adapters or uncalled bases, had a mean Phred below 15, or lacked an exact constant-primer or identifier match. COPE v1.2.5 was used to merge high-quality paired reads, and clonotypes were defined as unique nucleotide sequences. MiTCR v1.1 was used to align clonotypes to the IMGT TRBV, TRBD and TRBJ reference segments. Only V-J combinations with frequency above 0.0001, covering about 99% of repertoires, were analysed. The TCS score was defined as F50 (clonal expansion) divided by E x V (chaos), with BLOSUM62-based TCRdist calculated between CDR3 peptides within each V-J. Welch's t-statistics and random forest reduced roughly 540 V-J features to 13, which were used in a naive Bayes classifier (R e1071). Sample size was not statistically predetermined, and blinding of investigators to group allocation was not performed. The paper describes TCR Vbeta CDR3 sequencing of 135 peripheral blood samples, made up of approximately 40 ophthalmopathy patients, 70 to 75 hyperthyroidism patients and about 17 progressor patients.

The chain links TRBV7-9 with TRBJ1-4, and possibly TRBD1, on 6 matching bases. The sample here was peripheral blood mononuclear cells (PBMCs), taken at new diagnosis, from a patient treated with antithyroid drugs. The receptor was isolated from a woman aged 30 to 39 with Graves disease. Donor details come from another sample of the same person, matched by shared clones. For the CDR3, the sequence is CASQRRGAGEKLFF. The DNA is as follows: TGTGCCAGCCAGCGTAGGGGGGCCGGGGAAAAACTGTTTTTT.